The clone carrying this T cell receptor beta chain has ten or more counts. The sample originates from a study of identical twins. Each CDR3 protein gets one entry after TCRdb re-called the 5' RACE reads with MiXCR. The data hold fewer than 800,000 distinct CDR3 sequences, with less than 9% observed a single time. The CDR3 loop spans 15 amino acids. These data were also reused for a study on yellow fever vaccine responses in identical twins.

The V call is TRBV21-1, the J call TRBJ2-1; the listed D gene, TRBD1, was not tested against the DNA. TRBV21-1 is deemed a pseudogene. The source is a woman aged 18-29 years in good health. Source material: PBMCs. The DNA for the CDR3 is TGTGCCAGATCCACAGGAACCTTAGGGTTCGATGAGCAGTTCTTC. Translating gives CARSTGTLGFDEQFF.